Presented here are 17 T cell receptor beta chains from one specimen sequenced in a study of control samples from healthy donors and cancer patients. Profiled with immunoSEQ multiplex PCR; TCRdb holds only in-frame clones, not every one. This sample has approximately 170,000 clones, with roughly 92% found just once. The source material was blood. These receptors were taken from a woman aged 25-40 years in good health.

J is TRBJ1-2 and V is TRBV9, with 9 bases aligning to TRBD1. The CDR3 is 15 residues long. Trimming at V came to 4 bases and at J to 6 bases, leaving 10 bases not matched to a gene. Germline CDR1 SGDLS, CDR2 YYNGEE. In nucleotides, the CDR3 is TGTGCCAGCAGCCCGATGAACAGGGGGCACGATGGCTACACCTTC. Translation gives CASSPMNRGHDGYTF.

This clone was recorded once. The chain carries TRBV21-1 and TRBJ2-7; the table's D call, TRBD1, has no DNA check behind it. TRBV21-1 is a pseudogene segment. The CDR3 covers 15 residues. CDR3: CASSISDRMSGEQYF. In DNA, the CDR3 is TGTGCCAGCAGCATCTCTGACAGGATGTCAGGGGAGCAGTACTTC.

The rearrangement uses TRBV30 and TRBJ2-1; 12 nucleotides agree with TRBD1. CDR3 length: 15 residues. Germline V gene data show CDR1 as GTSNPN and CDR2 as SVGIG (reference sequence). Unmatched junction bases numbered 9, after V lost 4 bases and J lost 8 bases. CDR3 loop: CAWNLPGQGAYEQFF. CDR3 in DNA: TGTGCCTGGAATCTACCGGGACAGGGGGCCTATGAGCAGTTCTTC.

This chain uses TRBV19 with TRBJ1-6; weak D call: TRBD1 (5 bases). Trimming pared 2 bases from V and 8 bases from J, leaving 10 bases between. Germline-derived CDR1 and CDR2 are LNHDA and SQIVND (reference sequence). The CDR3 totals 14 residues. In DNA, the CDR3 is TGTGCCAGTAGTATAACGGGGGTAGATTCACCCCTCCACTTT. Amino acid sequence: CASSITGVDSPLHF.

V is TRBV28 and J is TRBJ1-1; 7 bases map to TRBD1. This CDR3 is 14 amino acids long. Looked up from germline, CDR1 is MDHEN and CDR2 is SYDVKM. V dropped 4 bases and J dropped 4; count of bases not matched to a gene: 6. CDR3 sequence reads: CASSSAGGGTEAFF. The CDR3 DNA reads as TGTGCCAGCAGTTCAGCAGGGGGGGGCACTGAAGCTTTCTTT.

The gene calls are TRBV4-1 and TRBJ2-5; perhaps D is TRBD1 or TRBD2 (5 bases each). Per germline, CDR1 MGHRA and CDR2 YSYEKL. The V and J ends lost 5 bases and 8 bases respectively, with 30 bases between them. This CDR3 region has 18 residues. The CDR3 bases are TGCGCCAGCAGCAAAGCCCTCGGGGCTAGCCAGGCAGTGATAACCCAGTACTTC. Protein product: CASSKALGASQAVITQYF.

The gene calls are TRBV27 and TRBJ1-2, with 8 bases that match TRBD1. The germline CDR1 and CDR2 sequences are MNHEY and SMNVEV (reference sequence). V was pared by 5 bases and J by 4 bases, with 9 bases of the junction left unmatched. The CDR3 loop spans 15 amino acids. The CDR3 nucleotides read TGTGCCAGCAGTCCCCCGGGACAGGCTACCTATGGCTACACCTTC. It encodes CASSPPGQATYGYTF.

This clone was seen a handful of times. For the CDR3, the DNA is TGTGCCAGCAGCTTGGGGCATGGAGGAACCTATGGCTACACCTTC. This gives the protein CASSLGHGGTYGYTF. V usage is TRBV7-6 and J usage is TRBJ1-2; a possible D gene is TRBD1 (5 bases). The germline CDR1 and CDR2 sequences are SGHVS and FNYEAQ. This CDR3 spans 15 amino acids. Trimming stripped 3 bases from V and 4 bases from J, with 15 bases between.

The J gene is TRBJ2-3, the V gene TRBV6-1; D is unresolved. V lost 2 bases, J lost 0 bases, and 9 bases lay in between. The germline gives CDR1 MNHNS, CDR2 SASEGT. This CDR3 is built from 15 residues. The CDR3 DNA reads TGTGCCAGCAGTGAAACTTCGAGGAGCACAGATACGCAGTATTTT. It specifies CASSETSRSTDTQYF.

The chain is built from TRBV7-2 and TRBJ2-2, with 8 bases identical to TRBD2. Unmatched junction bases numbered 7, after V lost 3 bases and J lost 10 bases. Germline CDR1 and CDR2: SGHTA and FQGNSA. The CDR3 totals 14 residues. The CDR3 here is CASSLGLDSKELFF. CDR3 sequence (DNA): TGTGCCAGCAGCTTGGGACTAGACTCTAAGGAGCTGTTTTTT.

This chain connects TRBV28 to TRBJ2-7; D may be TRBD1 or TRBD2 (5 bases each). CDR1 is MDHEN, CDR2 SYDVKM, per germline. The CDR3 sequence is 14 residues long. Deletions cut 3 bases from V and 7 bases from J, with 16 bases between. The CDR3 here is CASSFESGWGEQYF. In DNA, the CDR3 is TGTGCCAGCAGTTTCGAAAGCGGCTGGGGGGAGCAGTACTTC. The variable domain in full, with the rest retrieved from reference TRBV28 and TRBJ2-7, is DVKVTQSSRYLVKRTGEKVFLECVQDMDHENMFWYRQDPGLGLRLIYFSYDVKMKEKGDIPEGYSVSREKKERFSLILESASTNQTSMYLCASSFESGWGEQYFGPGTRLTVT.

This chain links TRBV30 with TRBJ1-2, with D perhaps TRBD1 (6 bases). Germline-derived CDR1 and CDR2 are GTSNPN and SVGIG (reference sequence). The CDR3 sequence is 10 residues long. V was shortened by 5 bases and J by 7 bases, with 8 bases between the two germline ends. CDR3 residues: CAWGGAGYTF. CDR3 DNA: TGTGCCTGGGGGGGGGCTGGCTACACCTTC.

The chain uses TRBV19 and TRBJ1-6; possible D gene TRBD1, 5 bases. The CDR3 is 15 residues long. Germline assignment: CDR1 LNHDA and CDR2 SQIVND (reference sequence). V was clipped by 4 bases and J by 6 bases, with 13 bases between them. This CDR3 reads CASSNEARGNSPLHF. Written as DNA, the CDR3 is TGTGCCAGTAGTAACGAGGCAAGGGGTAATTCACCCCTCCACTTT.

In this sample, this clone turned up once. The rearrangement joins TRBV9 to TRBJ2-3, with TRBD1 matching 8 bases. Germline V gene data show CDR1 as SGDLS and CDR2 as YYNGEE. J lost 0 bases, V lost 3 bases, and 12 bases had no gene match. This CDR3 has 18 amino acids. The CDR3 region is CASSEVLSDRGSTDTQYF. In DNA form, the CDR3 reads TGTGCCAGCAGCGAGGTCCTTTCAGACAGGGGAAGCACAGATACGCAGTATTTT.

V gene TRBV28 combines with J gene TRBJ1-5; D is undetermined. The CDR3 extends over 12 amino acids. V lost 2 bases to trimming and J lost 6 bases, with 5 bases between them. The V gene's germline CDR1 is MDHEN and CDR2 SYDVKM. The CDR3 DNA is TGTGCCAGCAGTTTAGCTGTTCAGCCCCAGCATTTT. The encoded protein is CASSLAVQPQHF.

The chain couples TRBV27 to TRBJ2-1; possibly TRBD2 for D (7 bases). V was trimmed by 8 bases and J by 0 bases, leaving 11 bases between them. Per the germline V gene, CDR1 is MNHEY and CDR2 is SMNVEV (reference sequence). The CDR3 length is 14 residues. The CDR3 nucleotides read TGTGCCAGCGGGAGGGGGAGCTCCTACAATGAGCAGTTCTTC. It yields the protein CASGRGSSYNEQFF.

This chain uses TRBV29-1 with TRBJ1-1; D is possibly TRBD1 (6 bases). This CDR3 contains 13 residues. With 3 bases removed from V and 4 bases from J, the gap between germline ends came to 12 bases. Germline assignment: CDR1 SQVTM and CDR2 ANQGSEA. The CDR3 loop reads CSVEGGLSTEAFF. The CDR3 nucleotides are TGCAGCGTTGAGGGGGGGCTGAGCACTGAAGCTTTCTTT.